Each of the 31 T cell receptor beta chains below was sequenced from the same sample in a study of long-term antiretroviral therapy in people with HIV. Running of the v3.0 immunoSEQ assay took place at survey level. Clones were sequenced by immunoSEQ multiplex PCR, and TCRdb holds only the in-frame ones, with some missing. The sample contains tens of thousands of clones, about 94% of which appear only once. The sequenced sample was unsorted PBMCs, obtained roughly 7.1 years after starting antiretroviral therapy. The receptors were gathered from a man aged 50-59 years with HIV.

This sequence joins TRBV5-1 and TRBJ1-1, with D tentatively TRBD1 (5 bases). Germline assignment: CDR1 SGHRS and CDR2 YFSETQ. The CDR3 is made up of 14 amino acids. Trimming left V 1 base short and J 4 bases short, with 11 bases between. The CDR3 sequence: CASSLSRGGTEAFF. CDR3 nucleotide sequence: TGCGCCAGCAGCTTGAGTCGGGGGGGCACTGAAGCTTTCTTT.

This clone appeared once. The chain links TRBV7-9 to TRBJ1-5; no definite D call. CDR3 length: 15 amino acids. The germline V gene encodes CDR1 SEHNR and CDR2 FQNEAQ (reference sequence). The V gene lost 0 bases and the J gene lost 4 bases, with 10 bases spanning the gap. The CDR3 coding sequence is TGTGCCAGCAGCTTAGCCGGGTCCCCTAATCAGCCCCAGCATTTT. Translating gives CASSLAGSPNQPQHF.

The chain links TRBV10-3 to TRBJ2-7, with 7 bases that match TRBD1. There are 14 residues in the CDR3. V lost 5 bases to trimming and J lost 2 bases; unmatched junction nucleotides: 6. CDR1 is ENHRY and CDR2 is SYGVKD in the germline V gene. The CDR3: CAISPTGVTYEQYF. The CDR3 DNA sequence: TGTGCCATCAGTCCCACAGGGGTAACCTACGAGCAGTACTTC.

The chain combines TRBV23-1 with TRBJ1-5, with 8 positions matching TRBD1. TRBV23-1 is given ORF status, its function remaining uncertain. J was trimmed by 7 bases and V by 3 bases; bases with no gene match: 8. CDR3 length equals 15 residues. Here the CDR3 DNA reads TGCGCCAGCAGTCACCAGGGGGCGTCGGACCAGCCCCAGCATTTT. Encoded protein: CASSHQGASDQPQHF.

The rearrangement links TRBV9 to TRBJ1-1; perhaps TRBD1 as D (5 bases). The CDR3 totals 15 residues. Germline values: CDR1 SGDLS, CDR2 YYNGEE. Deletions cut 1 base from V and 4 bases from J, with 14 bases between. CDR3 region: CASSVPPGGFTEAFF. The DNA for the CDR3 is TGTGCCAGCAGCGTACCCCCCGGGGGGTTCACTGAAGCTTTCTTT.

V and J are TRBV27 and TRBJ2-3; 7 nucleotides match TRBD2. The CDR3 consists of 15 residues. The germline V gene encodes CDR1 MNHEY and CDR2 SMNVEV (reference sequence). The junction had 14 bases not matched to a gene; V was cut back by 7 bases and J by 7 bases. The CDR3 loop is CASNTVSGDPNTQYF. The CDR3 nucleotides read TGTGCCAGCAACACCGTCAGCGGGGATCCGAATACGCAGTATTTT.

The V call is TRBV4-1, the J call TRBJ1-5; 7 nucleotides agree with TRBD1. The CDR3 runs 15 residues. Unmatched junction bases numbered 6, after V lost 4 bases and J lost 3 bases. The germline V gene has CDR1 MGHRA and CDR2 YSYEKL. The CDR3 coding sequence is TGCGCCAGCAGCCCGACAGGGTTCAACAATCAGCCCCAGCATTTT. It is translated as CASSPTGFNNQPQHF.

This clone is categorized as medium-sized. V gene TRBV10-3 combines with J gene TRBJ1-2; D may be TRBD1 (6 bases). There are 16 residues in the CDR3. Germline V gives CDR1 ENHRY, CDR2 SYGVKD. Trimming stripped 0 bases from V and 7 bases from J, with 18 bases between. CDR3 protein: CAISESTQAGESGYTF. The CDR3 nucleotides are TGTGCCATCAGTGAGTCGACTCAGGCAGGGGAGAGTGGCTACACCTTC.

This chain links TRBV27 with TRBJ2-1; the match to TRBD1 covers 11 bases. Unmatched junction bases numbered 5, after V lost 5 bases and J lost 5 bases. The germline V gene has CDR1 MNHEY and CDR2 SMNVEV (reference sequence). The CDR3 has 15 residues. The CDR3 loop reads CASSGGTGGNNEQFF. The CDR3 DNA sequence: TGTGCCAGCAGTGGCGGGACAGGGGGTAACAATGAGCAGTTCTTC.

The V call is TRBV7-9, the J call TRBJ1-1, with D possibly matching TRBD1 (6 bases). Germline CDR1 and CDR2: SEHNR and FQNEAQ (reference sequence). The CDR3 has 17 residues. Trimming took 3 bases from V and 3 from J, leaving 20 bases between them. The CDR3 reads CASSFAAGAVRDTEAFF. The CDR3 region has the DNA TGTGCCAGCAGCTTCGCAGCGGGGGCTGTTAGAGACACTGAAGCTTTCTTT.

The rearrangement uses TRBV5-1 and TRBJ1-2; D may be TRBD1 (5 bases). Germline lookup yields CDR1 SGHRS and CDR2 YFSETQ. The CDR3 runs 13 residues. V was pared by 4 bases and J by 6 bases, with 13 bases between. This CDR3 is CASSPGTVDGYTF. DNA of the CDR3: TGCGCCAGCAGCCCCGGGACGGTAGATGGCTACACCTTC.

This rearrangement joins TRBV5-1 to TRBJ1-6; 7 bases are shared with TRBD1. J was trimmed by 0 bases and V by 4 bases; bases with no gene match: 7. This CDR3 is built from 17 residues. The germline V gene encodes CDR1 SGHRS and CDR2 YFSETQ. The CDR3 sequence: CASSPGTAYSYNSPLHF. The CDR3 bases are TGCGCCAGCAGCCCAGGGACAGCATACTCCTATAATTCACCCCTCCACTTT. Filled out from reference TRBV5-1 and TRBJ1-6, the complete variable domain reads KAGVTQTPRYLIKTRGQQVTLSCSPISGHRSVSWYQQTPGQGLQFLFEYFSETQRNKGNFPGRFSGRQFSNSRSEMNVSTLELGDSALYLCASSPGTAYSYNSPLHFGNGTRLTVT.

This rearrangement joins TRBV5-6 to TRBJ1-5, with D tentatively TRBD1 (6 bases). This CDR3 has 14 residues. Germline V gene lookup returns CDR1 SGHDT and CDR2 YYEEEE. Trimming took off 0 bases at V and 9 bases at J, with 13 bases between the two ends. CDR3 in DNA: TGTGCCAGCAGCTTGGGATTACAGGGAGGGCCCCAGCATTTT. Its protein product is CASSLGLQGGPQHF. Variable domain in full (rest from reference TRBV5-6 and TRBJ1-5): DAGVTQSPTHLIKTRGQQVTLRCSPKSGHDTVSWYQQALGQGPQFIFQYYEEEERQRGNFPDRFSGHQFPNYSSELNVNALLLGDSALYLCASSLGLQGGPQHFGDGTRLSIL.

The rearrangement links TRBV6-5 to TRBJ1-3, with D maybe TRBD1 (5 bases). V lost 8 bases and J lost 1, with 12 bases in between. The germline V gene encodes CDR1 MNHEY and CDR2 SVGAGI. This CDR3 region has 14 residues. CDR3 loop: CASVGLISGNTIYF. CDR3 sequence (DNA): TGTGCCAGCGTGGGACTGATTTCTGGAAACACCATATATTTT.

The chain combines TRBV5-4 with TRBJ1-6; D is uncertain. There are 13 residues in the CDR3. CDR1 SGHNT and CDR2 YYREEE come from the germline V gene (reference sequence). V was trimmed by 4 bases and J by 10 bases, leaving 12 bases between them. Here the CDR3 reads CASSAGSNSPLHF. The CDR3 nucleotides are TGTGCCAGCAGCGCGGGGAGCAACTCACCCCTCCACTTT.

V and J are TRBV7-5 and TRBJ2-6. TRBV7-5 is a pseudogene segment. The CDR3 totals 18 residues. CDR3 sequence: CARSLRERKSSGANVLTF. CDR3 DNA sequence: TGTGCCAGAAGCTTAAGGGAACGGAAGAGCTCTGGGGCCAACGTCCTGACTTTC.

In its sample, this clone was seen a few times. V usage is TRBV27 and J usage is TRBJ1-5; D is ambiguous. This CDR3 comprises 15 residues. Between the trimmed V and J ends, which lost 0 bases and 5 bases, there was a span of 11 bases. Germline CDR1 MNHEY, CDR2 SMNVEV (reference sequence). The DNA for the CDR3 is TGTGCCAGCAGTTTATCGATGGGCAATCATCAGCCCCAGCATTTT. It translates to CASSLSMGNHQPQHF.

The V gene is TRBV27, the J gene TRBJ2-1; TRBD2 might be the D (7 bases). Germline-derived CDR1 and CDR2 are MNHEY and SMNVEV (reference sequence). This CDR3 is 15 amino acids long. V was clipped by 3 bases and J by 6 bases, with 15 bases between them. Here the CDR3 DNA reads TGTGCCAGCAGTTTGAGGCGGGGGCCTATCAATGAGCAGTTCTTC. This sequence encodes CASSLRRGPINEQFF.

The gene calls are TRBV10-1 and TRBJ2-7; D is unresolved. Germline V gene lookup returns CDR1 WNHNN and CDR2 SYGVQD (reference sequence). The CDR3 loop spans 13 amino acids. V was shortened by 0 bases and J by 4 bases, with 7 bases between the two germline ends. CDR3 DNA: TGCGCCAGCAGTGAGTCTTCGACTTACGAGCAGTACTTC. It translates to CASSESSTYEQYF.

The chain couples TRBV12-5 to TRBJ2-4; no reliable D call. Germline V gives CDR1 LGHNT, CDR2 FRNRAP. Trimming took off 3 bases at V and 7 bases at J, with 4 bases between the two ends. The CDR3 consists of 11 residues. The CDR3 here is CASGFLNIQYF. The CDR3 nucleotides are TGTGCTAGTGGTTTCCTCAACATTCAGTACTTC.

The genes are TRBV14 and TRBJ2-1, with 15 bases that match TRBD2. The junction had 7 bases not matched to a gene; V was cut back by 4 bases and J by 9 bases. This CDR3 contains 16 residues. Germline CDR1 SGHDN, CDR2 FVKESK. The CDR3 region has the DNA TGTGCCAGCAGCCTTAGGACTAGCGGGGGGGTGAGTGAGCAGTTCTTC. It translates to CASSLRTSGGVSEQFF.

This rearrangement joins TRBV18 to TRBJ2-1, with D possibly being TRBD2 (5 bases). The germline V gene has CDR1 KGHSH and CDR2 LQKENI. This CDR3 spans 15 amino acids. V lost 4 bases to trimming and J lost 0 bases, with 10 bases between them. CDR3 sequence (DNA): TGTGCCAGCTCACTCTCGGGGAGCTCCTACAATGAGCAGTTCTTC. Translating gives CASSLSGSSYNEQFF.

The V call is TRBV4-1, the J call TRBJ2-3; the D is unclear. The CDR3 runs 11 residues. Trimming left V 3 bases short and J 2 bases short, with 0 bases between. CDR1 is MGHRA and CDR2 is YSYEKL in the germline V gene. The CDR3 loop reads CASSHTDTQYF. The CDR3 nucleotides are TGCGCCAGCAGCCACACAGATACGCAGTATTTT.

The chain has TRBV29-1 and TRBJ1-1, with 8 bases identical to TRBD1. Germline lookup yields CDR1 SQVTM and CDR2 ANQGSEA. The CDR3 spans 14 residues. Losses at the gene ends were 3 bases for V and 7 bases for J; bases not matched to a gene: 10. The CDR3 sequence is CSVDATGGKGEAFF. As DNA, the CDR3 is TGCAGCGTTGATGCAACAGGGGGTAAGGGTGAAGCTTTCTTT.

V usage is TRBV7-3 and J usage is TRBJ1-1; a possible D gene is TRBD1 (5 bases). The CDR3 sequence is 14 residues long. Germline values: CDR1 SGHTA, CDR2 FQGTGA. Trimming shortened V by 5 bases and J by 11 bases, and 21 bases separated the two germline ends. The CDR3 DNA reads as TGTGCCAGCAGCCCCTCGGGGACGGGAGGGCAGGCTTTCTTT. This gives the protein CASSPSGTGGQAFF.

This chain links TRBV27 with TRBJ2-1; D is ambiguous. Per the germline V gene, CDR1 is MNHEY and CDR2 is SMNVEV (reference sequence). This CDR3 spans 14 amino acids. Trimming took 3 bases from V and 0 from J, leaving 6 bases between them. The CDR3 is CASSLSGSYNEQFF. CDR3 sequence (DNA): TGTGCCAGCAGTTTGTCAGGCTCCTACAATGAGCAGTTCTTC.

The CDR3 protein is CATSRDRRETQYF. The CDR3 region has the DNA TGTGCCACCAGCAGAGATAGGCGAGAGACCCAGTACTTC. The J gene is TRBJ2-5, the V gene TRBV15; D gene unclear. CDR1 and CDR2 (germline): LNHNV, YYDKDF (reference sequence). The CDR3 contains 13 residues. Between the trimmed V and J ends, which lost 0 bases and 4 bases, there was a span of 6 bases.

The rearrangement joins TRBV11-2 to TRBJ1-2, with D maybe TRBD1 (6 bases). Per the germline V gene, CDR1 is SGHAT and CDR2 is FQNNGV. V lost 3 bases and J 6 bases, leaving 11 bases between the germline ends. The CDR3 contains 13 residues. The CDR3 nucleotides read TGTGCCAGCAGCTTGGATCAGGGGAATGGCTACACCTTC. Its translation: CASSLDQGNGYTF.

The rearrangement uses TRBV7-8 and TRBJ2-1; unclear D gene. The CDR3 sequence is 12 residues long. Germline-derived CDR1 and CDR2 are SGHVS and FQNEAQ. Trimming took off 2 bases at V and 7 bases at J, with 6 bases between the two ends. CDR3 loop: CASSLRENEQFF. CDR3 in DNA: TGTGCCAGCAGCTTAAGGGAAAATGAGCAGTTCTTC.

The gene calls are TRBV27 and TRBJ1-2; TRBD1 matches 9 bases. The CDR3 loop spans 14 amino acids. Germline V gene lookup returns CDR1 MNHEY and CDR2 SMNVEV (reference sequence). The junction had 2 bases not matched to a gene; V was cut back by 5 bases and J by 1 base. The CDR3 nucleotides read TGTGCCAGCAGTCCGGACAGGGGTAACTATGGCTACACCTTC. Its translation: CASSPDRGNYGYTF.

CDR3 residues: CASSQEAGPYEQYF. The DNA for the CDR3 is TGCGCCAGCAGCCAAGAGGCAGGGCCCTACGAGCAGTACTTC. The J gene is TRBJ2-7, the V gene TRBV4-1, with D perhaps TRBD1 (5 bases). This CDR3 comprises 14 residues. The germline gives CDR1 MGHRA, CDR2 YSYEKL. Trimming took 0 bases from V and 2 from J, leaving 8 bases between them.